The clone carrying this T cell receptor beta chain was seen a few times. This sample was taken from a study of T cells in Graves' hyperthyroidism and ophthalmopathy. The V end was cut by 0 bases, the J end by 2 bases, with 8 bases between. CDR1 GTSNPN and CDR2 SVGIG come from the germline V gene (reference sequence). The CDR3 is 14 amino acids. The TCR beta CDR3 regions underwent amplification using RNA transcripts as the source. When the TCR CDR3 underwent first-round RT-PCR, the HTBI primer set was used. TCRdb independently ran MiXCR on the multiplex PCR reads; one entry per CDR3 protein. The data hold 500,000 to 700,000 distinct CDR3 sequences, with about a sixth observed a single time.

The chain joins TRBV30 to TRBJ1-3; no reliable D call. Sequenced sample: blood. The receptor's source is a woman in her late teens or twenties with Graves' hyperthyroidism. CDR3 bases: TGTGCCTGGAGTGTAAGTTCAGCTGGAAACACCATATATTTT. Its translation: CAWSVSSAGNTIYF. Filled out from reference TRBV30 and TRBJ1-3, the complete variable domain reads SQTIHQWPATLVQPVGSPLSLECTVEGTSNPNLYWYRQAAGRGLQLLFYSVGIGQISSEVPQNLSASRPQDRQFILSSKKLLLSDSGFYLCAWSVSSAGNTIYFGEGSWLTVV.